What follows are 30 T cell receptor beta chains derived from one specimen sequenced in a study of shared clonotypes between healthy human individuals. TCRdb keeps only in-frame clones here, not all; method: immunoSEQ multiplex PCR. The sample comprises about 1 million clones, approximately 70% of which are singletons, and about 1.5% rests with the top ten. Sequencing was performed on memory CD4+ T cells sorted from blood. The subset: CD45RA-negative fraction. These TCRs come from a man between 18 and 29 years old in good health.

On this clone itself: Other DNA sequences of this sample code for an identical CDR3. V is TRBV2 and J is TRBJ1-4, with 11 nucleotides matching TRBD1. Looked up from germline, CDR1 is SNHLY and CDR2 is FYNNEI. CDR3 length: 14 residues. Trimming at V came to 6 bases and at J to 5 bases, leaving 2 bases not matched to a gene. The CDR3 bases are TGTGCCAGCAGGGGGGACAGGGGGAATGAAAAACTGTTTTTT. Translating it yields CASRGDRGNEKLFF.

The gene calls are TRBV7-2 and TRBJ2-1, with unresolved D. Germline lookup yields CDR1 SGHTA and CDR2 FQGNSA. The CDR3 contains 12 residues. V was cut by 3 bases and J by 9 bases, with 9 bases left in between. CDR3 residues: CASSLRNGEQFF. The CDR3 DNA is TGTGCCAGCAGCTTGAGGAATGGTGAGCAGTTCTTC.

V gene TRBV29-1 combines with J gene TRBJ2-7, with TRBD1 matching over 8 bases. V gave up 7 bases and J gave up 7 bases; unmatched junction bases: 6. Germline V lookup: CDR1 SQVTM, CDR2 ANQGSEA. The CDR3 is made up of 11 amino acids. In DNA form, the CDR3 reads TGCAGCGGTCAGGGGGCAGGTGAGCAGTACTTC. Encoded protein: CSGQGAGEQYF.

The chain employs TRBV28 and TRBJ2-2; the D gene is possibly TRBD2 (5 bases). The germline gives CDR1 MDHEN, CDR2 SYDVKM. V was pared by 0 bases and J by 4 bases, with 12 bases between. CDR3 length: 16 residues. CDR3: CASSLWLEVGTGELFF. The CDR3 DNA sequence: TGTGCCAGCAGTTTATGGTTGGAGGTGGGCACCGGGGAGCTGTTTTTT.

Remarks on this clone: Other DNA sequences in the same sample also yield this CDR3. The chain carries TRBV2 and TRBJ1-1; no definite D call. This CDR3 has 13 amino acids. Trimming pared 1 base from V and 1 base from J, leaving 4 bases between. Looked up from germline, CDR1 is SNHLY and CDR2 is FYNNEI. In DNA form, the CDR3 reads TGTGCCAGCAGTGAAGAGACGAACACTGAAGCTTTCTTT. Translating gives CASSEETNTEAFF.

The chain combines TRBV29-1 with TRBJ1-2; TRBD1 is a possible D gene (6 bases). Germline V gives CDR1 SQVTM, CDR2 ANQGSEA. Trimming removed 7 bases from V and 5 bases from J, with 20 bases in between. This CDR3 has 14 amino acids. The CDR3 here is CSASSGAGLYGYTF. CDR3 sequence (DNA): TGCAGCGCATCCTCGGGGGCAGGCCTTTATGGCTACACCTTC.

This clone has only one observation. V gene TRBV7-9 combines with J gene TRBJ2-5; no clear D gene. This CDR3 comprises 14 residues. V lost 5 bases and J 5 bases, leaving 15 bases between the germline ends. Germline values: CDR1 SEHNR, CDR2 FQNEAQ (reference sequence). This chain's CDR3 is CASSLSRSGETQYF. The CDR3, as DNA: TGTGCCAGCAGCCTCAGCAGGTCCGGGGAGACCCAGTACTTC.

The table lists this clone with a few counts. The chain has TRBV10-3 and TRBJ2-1; TRBD1 matches 7 bases. Germline V gives CDR1 ENHRY, CDR2 SYGVKD. Germline trimming cut 6 bases from V and 2 bases from J; bases unmatched to any gene: 16. The CDR3 is 18 amino acids. This CDR3 reads CAISHGQATVHAYNEQFF. The CDR3 nucleotides read TGTGCCATCAGCCACGGACAGGCTACGGTACATGCCTACAATGAGCAGTTCTTC.

This clone was observed many times. The chain carries TRBV4-1 and TRBJ2-7; TRBD2 aligns across 8 bases. The germline V gene has CDR1 MGHRA and CDR2 YSYEKL. This CDR3 has 16 amino acids. After removal of 1 base from V and 3 bases from J, the junction contained 8 bases not matched to a gene. The DNA of the CDR3 is TGCGCCAGCAGCCAAGTCCGGCCTAGCGGGCTCTACGAGCAGTACTTC. This translates into CASSQVRPSGLYEQYF.

V usage is TRBV27 and J usage is TRBJ2-2; 15 nucleotides match TRBD2. This CDR3 is built from 17 residues. Germline CDR1 is MNHEY and CDR2 is SMNVEV (reference sequence). V was clipped by 6 bases and J by 4 bases; unmatched bases: 6. The CDR3 nucleotides read TGTGCCAGCAGGAAGCCGGGACTAGCGGGAGGCACCGGGGAGCTGTTTTTT. As protein: CASRKPGLAGGTGELFF.

This rearrangement joins TRBV29-1 to TRBJ2-7, with unresolved D. V dropped 3 bases and J dropped 1 base, with 7 bases sitting between them. CDR1 and CDR2 (germline): SQVTM, ANQGSEA. The CDR3 sequence is 12 residues long. The CDR3 DNA sequence: TGCAGCGTTGACGACGGTTCCTACGAGCAGTACTTC. It is translated as CSVDDGSYEQYF.

The chain carries TRBV4-2 and TRBJ1-1; 9 nucleotides match TRBD1. Germline values: CDR1 LGHNA, CDR2 YNFKEQ. After removal of 6 bases from V and 0 bases from J, the junction contained 5 bases not matched to a gene. The CDR3 sequence is 15 residues long. The CDR3 bases are TGTGCCAGCAGTTGGGACAGGGCGATGAACACTGAAGCTTTCTTT. It yields the protein CASSWDRAMNTEAFF.

This sequence joins TRBV15 and TRBJ1-1; D is unclear. Per the germline V gene, CDR1 is LNHNV and CDR2 is YYDKDF (reference sequence). Trimming cost V 3 bases and J 0 bases, with 5 bases left between them. The CDR3 length is 13 residues. CDR3 DNA: TGTGCCACCAGCAGTAATATGAACACTGAAGCTTTCTTT. Translation gives CATSSNMNTEAFF. Full variable domain (missing parts from reference TRBV15 and TRBJ1-1): DAMVIQNPRYQVTQFGKPVTLSCSQTLNHNVMYWYQQKSSQAPKLLFHYYDKDFNNEADTPDNFQSRRPNTSFCFLDIRSPGLGDTAMYLCATSSNMNTEAFFGQGTRLTVV.

V usage is TRBV6-5 and J usage is TRBJ2-1; TRBD1 agrees at 9 bases. The germline gives CDR1 MNHEY, CDR2 SVGAGI. The CDR3 is 14 amino acids. The V gene end was trimmed by 5 bases and the J gene end by 4 bases; junction bases not matched to a gene: 3. The CDR3 protein is CASSKQGAYNEQFF. The CDR3 coding sequence is TGTGCCAGCAGTAAACAGGGGGCATACAATGAGCAGTTCTTC.

With regard to this clone: Other DNA sequences within the sample encode an identical CDR3. The V gene is TRBV5-4, the J gene TRBJ2-3, with D perhaps TRBD1 (5 bases). The CDR3 is 15 residues long. Germline V gene sequence: CDR1 SGHNT, CDR2 YYREEE (reference sequence). Trimming removed 0 bases from V and 3 bases from J, with 11 bases in between. The CDR3: CASSLDRWSTDTQYF. CDR3 coding DNA: TGTGCCAGCAGCTTGGACAGGTGGAGTACAGATACGCAGTATTTT. The full variable domain, in which reference TRBV5-4 and TRBJ2-3 provide the parts outside the CDR3, is ETGVTQSPTHLIKTRGQQVTLRCSSQSGHNTVSWYQQALGQGPQFIFQYYREEENGRGNFPPRFSGLQFPNYSSELNVNALELDDSALYLCASSLDRWSTDTQYFGPGTRLTVL.

This clone was seen a handful of times. V and J are TRBV19 and TRBJ1-4; no definite D call. The CDR3 contains 15 residues. The germline V gene has CDR1 LNHDA and CDR2 SQIVND (reference sequence). Trimming cost V 2 bases and J 4 bases, with 11 bases left between them. This CDR3 is CASSIRAGVNEKLFF. CDR3 bases: TGTGCCAGTAGTATACGGGCAGGAGTTAATGAAAAACTGTTTTTT. The entire variable domain, with the rest obtained from reference TRBV19 and TRBJ1-4, is as follows: DGGITQSPKYLFRKEGQNVTLSCEQNLNHDAMYWYRQDPGQGLRLIYYSQIVNDFQKGDIAEGYSVSREKKESFPLTVTSAQKNPTAFYLCASSIRAGVNEKLFFGSGTQLSVL.

The rearrangement uses TRBV6-5 and TRBJ2-5; the D is unclear. This CDR3 is built from 16 residues. CDR1 and CDR2 from the germline V gene are MNHEY and SVGAGI. V dropped 2 bases and J dropped 5 bases, with 18 bases sitting between them. CDR3 loop: CASSYVSGRSGETQYF. The CDR3 DNA sequence: TGTGCCAGCAGTTACGTGAGTGGGCGGTCCGGGGAGACCCAGTACTTC.

This chain uses TRBV5-1 with TRBJ2-7, with 9 bases lining up with TRBD1. The J segment lost 3 bases and the V segment lost 4 bases, leaving 5 bases of the junction unmatched. The CDR3 has 14 residues. Germline V CDR1 and CDR2: SGHRS, YFSETQ. Here the CDR3 reads CASSLDRGDYEQYF. In DNA form, the CDR3 reads TGCGCCAGCAGCCTGGACAGGGGCGACTACGAGCAGTACTTC. The variable domain in full, completed from reference TRBV5-1 and TRBJ2-7, reads KAGVTQTPRYLIKTRGQQVTLSCSPISGHRSVSWYQQTPGQGLQFLFEYFSETQRNKGNFPGRFSGRQFSNSRSEMNVSTLELGDSALYLCASSLDRGDYEQYFGPGTRLTVT.

The rearrangement links TRBV11-2 to TRBJ2-3, with 13 bases identical to TRBD2. Germline V lookup: CDR1 SGHAT, CDR2 FQNNGV. This CDR3 is 16 amino acids long. The ends lost 3 bases at V and 4 bases at J; junction bases unmatched: 4. The CDR3 protein is CASSFTSGRVADTQYF. Here the CDR3 DNA reads TGTGCCAGCAGCTTCACTAGCGGGAGGGTGGCAGATACGCAGTATTTT.

This clone has a single count. Distinct nucleotide sequences in the sample also encode this CDR3. The chain uses TRBV5-1 and TRBJ2-5; 9 bases are a match to TRBD1. Germline loops: CDR1 SGHRS, CDR2 YFSETQ. With 5 bases clipped from V and 2 bases from J, the junction kept 7 bases outside the gene matches. The CDR3 sequence is 15 residues long. The CDR3 protein is CASSSGQGGQETQYF. CDR3 in DNA: TGCGCCAGCAGTTCGGGACAGGGAGGACAAGAGACCCAGTACTTC.

The chain is built from TRBV5-1 and TRBJ2-2; a weak D match, TRBD2 (5 bases). The CDR3 runs 15 residues. The V end was cut by 0 bases, the J end by 6 bases, with 12 bases between. CDR1 and CDR2 (germline): SGHRS, YFSETQ. The chain's CDR3 is CASSLEPSGAGELFF. CDR3 DNA: TGCGCCAGCAGCTTGGAACCGTCCGGGGCCGGGGAGCTGTTTTTT. Combining the CDR3 with reference TRBV5-1 and TRBJ2-2 gives the whole variable domain KAGVTQTPRYLIKTRGQQVTLSCSPISGHRSVSWYQQTPGQGLQFLFEYFSETQRNKGNFPGRFSGRQFSNSRSEMNVSTLELGDSALYLCASSLEPSGAGELFFGEGSRLTVL.

The gene calls are TRBV7-6 and TRBJ2-2; 7 positions agree with TRBD1. The junction had 8 bases not matched to a gene; V was cut back by 5 bases and J by 5 bases. Germline V gives CDR1 SGHVS, CDR2 FNYEAQ. CDR3 length: 15 amino acids. CDR3: CASSPRTGLTGELFF. In DNA, the CDR3 is TGTGCCAGCAGCCCCCGGACAGGCTTAACCGGGGAGCTGTTTTTT.

The rearrangement links TRBV7-2 to TRBJ1-5; D call uncertain. CDR1 and CDR2 (germline): SGHTA, FQGNSA. The V end lost 0 bases, the J end lost 2 bases, and 8 bases lay between the germline ends. The CDR3 loop spans 15 amino acids. This chain's CDR3 is CASSLAGMRNQPQHF. The CDR3 nucleotides read TGTGCCAGCAGCTTAGCCGGGATGCGCAATCAGCCCCAGCATTTT.

This clone was recorded once. The J gene is TRBJ2-1, the V gene TRBV6-1; TRBD2 aligns across 13 bases. Germline assignment: CDR1 MNHNS and CDR2 SASEGT. V shed 4 bases, J shed 8 bases, and the junction held 20 bases outside the gene matches. The CDR3 length is 20 residues. For the CDR3, the DNA is TGTGCCAGCAGTGGGCGACTAGCGGGAGGTGGCACGGGTCACAACGATGAGCAGTTCTTC. Residues: CASSGRLAGGGTGHNDEQFF.

This clone was recorded only once. Other nucleotide sequences from this sample produce the same CDR3. The gene calls are TRBV2 and TRBJ2-3, with 7 bases lining up with TRBD1. V lost 5 bases and J lost 0; bases outside the gene matches: 2. The CDR3 covers 14 residues. The germline V gene encodes CDR1 SNHLY and CDR2 FYNNEI. The CDR3 reads CASSRDRSTDTQYF. As DNA, the CDR3 is TGTGCCAGCAGTCGGGACAGAAGCACAGATACGCAGTATTTT.

Points on this clone: Other DNA variants within this sample encode the same CDR3. The CDR3 here is CASSFSGVPGYGYTF. CDR3 DNA sequence: TGTGCCAGCAGTTTCTCAGGGGTCCCCGGCTATGGCTACACCTTC. The chain carries TRBV27 and TRBJ1-2; TRBD1 is a possible D gene (6 bases). V dropped 3 bases and J dropped 4 bases, with 15 bases sitting between them. Germline values: CDR1 MNHEY, CDR2 SMNVEV (reference sequence). The CDR3 has 15 amino acids.

The gene calls are TRBV5-1 and TRBJ1-6; D is ambiguous. Trimming stripped 4 bases from V and 8 bases from J, with 13 bases between. The CDR3 spans 14 residues. CDR1 is SGHRS, CDR2 YFSETQ, per germline. As DNA, the CDR3 is TGCGCCAGCAGCCGGGAAGGGCGCGATTCACCCCTCCACTTT. It codes for CASSREGRDSPLHF.

This chain connects TRBV5-1 to TRBJ2-5, with 9 bases identical to TRBD1. Germline V gives CDR1 SGHRS, CDR2 YFSETQ. V was clipped by 7 bases and J by 5 bases; unmatched bases: 12. This CDR3 has 15 amino acids. The CDR3 nucleotides read TGCGCCAGCCACCTTGCGGGACAGGGAGAGGAGACCCAGTACTTC. Amino acids: CASHLAGQGEETQYF. The full variable domain, in which reference TRBV5-1 and TRBJ2-5 provide the parts outside the CDR3, is KAGVTQTPRYLIKTRGQQVTLSCSPISGHRSVSWYQQTPGQGLQFLFEYFSETQRNKGNFPGRFSGRQFSNSRSEMNVSTLELGDSALYLCASHLAGQGEETQYFGPGTRLLVL.

This clone came up a few times. The CDR3 nucleotides are TGCGCCAGCAGCTTGGTTTCGGGAGTACAGGAGACCCAGTACTTC. Its translation is CASSLVSGVQETQYF. The V gene is TRBV5-1, the J gene TRBJ2-5, with D possibly matching TRBD2 (6 bases). Trimming shortened V by 0 bases and J by 5 bases, and 14 bases separated the two germline ends. This CDR3 contains 15 residues. CDR1 and CDR2 (germline): SGHRS, YFSETQ.

For this clone: Other DNA sequences from this sample encode an identical CDR3 as well. This rearrangement joins TRBV28 to TRBJ1-2, with D possibly TRBD1 on 5 matching bases. Germline V gives CDR1 MDHEN, CDR2 SYDVKM. V was pared by 2 bases and J by 3 bases, with 10 bases between. The length of the CDR3 is 14 residues. The chain's CDR3 is CASSLGGTDYGYTF. CDR3 nucleotides: TGTGCCAGCAGTTTAGGCGGGACGGACTATGGCTACACCTTC.